Below are 8 T cell receptor beta chains sequenced from a single sample in a study of vaccination effects on CD4 cells after COVID-19. These receptors are not linked to any known antigen. Following 10 days of culture, CD4+ T cells were isolated. Participants got two doses of BNT162b2 or mRNA-1273 vaccine. Assay: immunoSEQ multiplex PCR; the TCRdb copy retains only in-frame clones and omits some. The sample includes fewer than 40,000 clones, around 70% of them seen just once. Sequencing used CD4+ T cells from PBMCs cultured without peptide, obtained after COVID-19 vaccination. These receptors were obtained from a human donor who received a COVID-19 vaccine.

The rearrangement uses TRBV27 and TRBJ2-3; TRBD2 matches 7 bases. Germline CDR1 is MNHEY and CDR2 is SMNVEV (reference sequence). CDR3 length equals 15 residues. V dropped 8 bases and J dropped 1; count of bases not matched to a gene: 9. This chain's CDR3 is CASHRTLAGTDTQYF. CDR3 bases: TGTGCCAGCCATAGAACTCTAGCGGGCACAGATACGCAGTATTTT.

This chain uses TRBV27 with TRBJ2-7; possibly TRBD1 for D (6 bases). Trimming removed 4 bases at V and 0 bases at J, with 13 bases between. From germline, CDR1 is MNHEY and CDR2 SMNVEV (reference sequence). This CDR3 has 15 amino acids. The DNA of the CDR3 is TGTGCCAGCAGTTACCGCCGGGACACCTCCTACGAGCAGTACTTC. Translation: CASSYRRDTSYEQYF.

This chain uses TRBV28 with TRBJ1-2; D is possibly TRBD1 (6 bases). Trimming left V 2 bases short and J 5 bases short, with 15 bases between. This CDR3 comprises 15 residues. The V gene's germline CDR1 is MDHEN and CDR2 SYDVKM. The CDR3 DNA sequence: TGTGCCAGCAGTTTACCCACAGGGCTACGGTATGGCTACACCTTC. The encoded protein is CASSLPTGLRYGYTF.

This rearrangement joins TRBV7-9 to TRBJ2-1; 8 bases match TRBD2. CDR1 is SEHNR and CDR2 is FQNEAQ in the germline V gene (reference sequence). The CDR3 is 15 residues long. With 5 bases clipped from V and 9 bases from J, the junction kept 12 bases outside the gene matches. The CDR3 nucleotides are TGTGCCAGCAGCCCCTCGGGGGGGGGCCTTGGTGAGCAGTTCTTC. It encodes CASSPSGGGLGEQFF.

The V call is TRBV21-1, the J call TRBJ1-1; the DNA was not used to check the table's D call, TRBD1. TRBV21-1 is a pseudogene segment. The CDR3 is 15 amino acids. The CDR3 loop is CASRGSGQERSEAFF. The CDR3 bases are TGTGCCAGCCGGGGGTCGGGACAGGAAAGGAGTGAAGCTTTCTTT.

The genes are TRBV5-1 and TRBJ1-4, with 10 bases aligning to TRBD1. The V gene's germline CDR1 is SGHRS and CDR2 YFSETQ. J gave up 0 bases and V 4 bases, and 3 bases lay outside the gene matches. The CDR3 has 16 residues. CDR3 sequence: CASSRGQGTTNEKLFF. DNA for the CDR3: TGCGCCAGCAGCCGGGGACAGGGGACAACTAATGAAAAACTGTTTTTT.

The V and J genes are TRBV20-1 and TRBJ2-5; 8 bases match TRBD2. The CDR3 is made up of 14 amino acids. CDR1 DFQATT and CDR2 SNEGSKA come from the germline V gene (reference sequence). J lost 1 base, V lost 3 bases, and 4 bases had no gene match. CDR3 in amino acids: CSASGREGQETQYF. CDR3 in DNA: TGCAGTGCTAGTGGCCGGGAGGGCCAAGAGACCCAGTACTTC.

The V gene is TRBV4-2, the J gene TRBJ1-5; D perhaps matches TRBD1 (5 bases). In germline, CDR1 is LGHNA, CDR2 YNFKEQ. The CDR3 spans 18 residues. Trimming took off 2 bases at V and 4 bases at J, with 21 bases between the two ends. The CDR3 nucleotides are TGTGCCAGCAGCCAACTGACATTGGCAGACAGCTCTAATCAGCCCCAGCATTTT. Residues: CASSQLTLADSSNQPQHF.